What follows are 30 T cell receptor beta chains derived from one specimen sequenced in a study of T cell changes during pregnancy in multiple sclerosis (dated by TCRdb to about 2019). The method behind the library was the immunoSEQ multiplex PCR assay. TCRdb mirrors the immuneACCESS table, restricted to in-frame sequences. Some clones are absent from its copies; in checked studies, under half trace to an unresolved V gene, and the reason for the others is unknown. The sample yields about 60,000 clones; nearly 95% were counted once. The ten largest clones represent 0.65% to 0.9% of the sample. The specimen comprised peripheral blood, sampled in the first trimester of pregnancy. Every receptor here comes from a female donor with multiple sclerosis, enrolled in a pregnancy study.

J is TRBJ1-1 and V is TRBV9; D perhaps matches TRBD1 (5 bases). The germline gives CDR1 SGDLS, CDR2 YYNGEE. The CDR3 has 13 residues. Trimming pared 0 bases from V and 11 bases from J, leaving 14 bases between. This CDR3 is CASSVGGSPHAFF. DNA of the CDR3: TGTGCCAGCAGCGTAGGGGGCTCCCCCCACGCTTTCTTT.

This clone came up many times. The chain combines TRBV6-4 with TRBJ2-1, with TRBD2 as a possible D gene (6 bases). The CDR3 extends over 15 amino acids. Germline CDR1 and CDR2: MRHNA and SNTAGT. V shed 0 bases and J shed 0 bases, with 6 bases lying between them. The CDR3 DNA reads TGTGCCAGCAGTGACTCAGCGGGCTCCTACAATGAGCAGTTCTTC. This codes for CASSDSAGSYNEQFF.

This clone was observed a single time. The chain recombines TRBV5-4 with TRBJ2-3, with 13 bases identical to TRBD2. V shed 4 bases, J shed 1 base, and the junction held 6 bases outside the gene matches. CDR3 size: 17 residues. In germline, CDR1 is SGHNT, CDR2 YYREEE (reference sequence). Here the CDR3 DNA reads TGTGCCAGCAGCCCCCGACTAGCGGGGGGTGGCACAGATACGCAGTATTTT. It yields the protein CASSPRLAGGGTDTQYF.

About this clone: Other DNA sequences in this sample translate to the same CDR3. V gene TRBV11-2 combines with J gene TRBJ1-2, with TRBD1 matching over 7 bases. CDR1 is SGHAT, CDR2 FQNNGV, per germline. V dropped 5 bases and J dropped 5; count of bases not matched to a gene: 5. The CDR3 spans 13 residues. CDR3 sequence: CASSPGQIYGYTF. The CDR3 region has the DNA TGTGCCAGCAGCCCGGGACAGATATATGGCTACACCTTC.

The DNA for the CDR3 is TGCAGCGTGCGGGACAGCCCCAACTATGGCTACACCTTC. This gives the protein CSVRDSPNYGYTF. J is TRBJ1-2 and V is TRBV29-1; 7 bases line up with TRBD1. Losses at the gene ends were 6 bases for V and 2 bases for J; bases not matched to a gene: 6. Per the germline V gene, CDR1 is SQVTM and CDR2 is ANQGSEA. This CDR3 is built from 13 residues.

This clone was seen only a few times. The chain joins TRBV9 to TRBJ1-1; the D is unclear. The CDR3 is made up of 13 amino acids. The germline V gene encodes CDR1 SGDLS and CDR2 YYNGEE. Trimming cost V 0 bases and J 4 bases, with 7 bases left between them. This CDR3 is CASSVGQVTEAFF. In nucleotides, the CDR3 is TGTGCCAGCAGCGTAGGGCAGGTCACTGAAGCTTTCTTT.

The chain joins TRBV5-6 to TRBJ2-5; TRBD2 agrees at 10 bases. Germline-derived CDR1 and CDR2 are SGHDT and YYEEEE. The length of the CDR3 is 17 residues. Losses at the gene ends were 1 base for V and 1 base for J; bases not matched to a gene: 7. CDR3 sequence reads: CASSLSRTSGVQETQYF. The CDR3 DNA is TGTGCCAGCAGCTTGAGTCGAACTAGCGGGGTCCAAGAGACCCAGTACTTC.

This rearrangement joins TRBV14 to TRBJ2-4, with D perhaps matching TRBD1 (7 bases). The germline V gene encodes CDR1 SGHDN and CDR2 FVKESK. The V gene lost 1 base and the J gene lost 2 bases, with 15 bases spanning the gap. The CDR3 spans 17 residues. CDR3 in DNA: TGTGCCAGCAGCCAAGCCGGCAGGGGGGTCTCCAAAAACATTCAGTACTTC. This translates into CASSQAGRGVSKNIQYF. The full variable domain, rest sourced from reference TRBV14 and TRBJ2-4, is EAGVTQFPSHSVIEKGQTVTLRCDPISGHDNLYWYRRVMGKEIKFLLHFVKESKQDESGMPNNRFLAERTGGTYSTLKVQPAELEDSGVYFCASSQAGRGVSKNIQYFGAGTRLSVL.

The chain is built from TRBV10-3 and TRBJ1-2; a weak D match, TRBD1 (6 bases). This CDR3 is 13 amino acids long. V was pared by 8 bases and J by 2 bases, with 12 bases between. Looked up from germline, CDR1 is ENHRY and CDR2 is SYGVKD. CDR3 sequence: CAIGGGRNYGYTF. The CDR3 nucleotides are TGTGCCATCGGCGGGGGGCGCAACTATGGCTACACCTTC.

V gene TRBV29-1 combines with J gene TRBJ2-7; D unresolved. The CDR3 extends over 14 amino acids. The germline V gene encodes CDR1 SQVTM and CDR2 ANQGSEA. V lost 6 bases and J 6 bases, leaving 21 bases between the germline ends. CDR3 DNA sequence: TGCAGCGTCGTAGTGGCGACTTCCGGTTTCGAGCAGTACTTC. Protein product: CSVVVATSGFEQYF.

The chain links TRBV18 to TRBJ1-6; TRBD1 matches 8 bases. V gave up 4 bases and J gave up 5 bases; unmatched junction bases: 7. Germline values: CDR1 KGHSH, CDR2 LQKENI. This CDR3 is 16 amino acids long. Written as DNA, the CDR3 is TGTGCCAGCTCACGACGACAGGGGACTGATAATTCACCCCTCCACTTT. Residues: CASSRRQGTDNSPLHF.

The table lists this clone with a count of one. The J gene is TRBJ2-4, the V gene TRBV11-2; possible D gene TRBD1, 6 bases. Germline-derived CDR1 and CDR2 are SGHAT and FQNNGV. Deletions cut 3 bases from V and 7 bases from J, with 10 bases between. This CDR3 has 13 amino acids. The CDR3 loop is CASSLSGVNIQYF. Written as DNA, the CDR3 is TGTGCCAGCAGCTTGTCAGGGGTGAACATTCAGTACTTC.

The V gene is TRBV7-2, the J gene TRBJ2-3; 9 nucleotides match TRBD2. V lost 3 bases, J lost 4 bases, and 5 bases stayed unmatched. CDR3 size: 15 residues. Germline assignment: CDR1 SGHTA and CDR2 FQGNSA. CDR3 sequence reads: CASSFSSGNADTQYF. As DNA, the CDR3 is TGTGCCAGCAGCTTCTCTAGCGGGAATGCAGATACGCAGTATTTT.

The V and J genes are TRBV7-9 and TRBJ1-5, with TRBD1 matching 7 bases. CDR3 length: 14 amino acids. V gave up 4 bases and J gave up 7 bases; unmatched junction bases: 7. CDR1 and CDR2 from the germline V gene are SEHNR and FQNEAQ (reference sequence). DNA for the CDR3: TGTGCCAGCAGCTCCGCGACAGGGAGGCAGCCCCAGCATTTT. Translated: CASSSATGRQPQHF.

This rearrangement joins TRBV12-5 to TRBJ1-1, with D perhaps TRBD1 (5 bases). The V end was cut by 2 bases, the J end by 2 bases, with 12 bases between. CDR3 length: 15 amino acids. The germline V gene has CDR1 LGHNT and CDR2 FRNRAP. CDR3 in DNA: TGTGCTAGTGGTTTGCCCTGGACAACCAACACTGAAGCTTTCTTT. Translation: CASGLPWTTNTEAFF.

DNA for the CDR3: TGTGCCAGCAGGCACACCCCGGGACTAGCGGGAGAAGAGACCCAGTACTTC. The encoded protein is CASRHTPGLAGEETQYF. The chain recombines TRBV27 with TRBJ2-5, with TRBD2 matching 14 bases. V trimming: 6 bases; J trimming: 3 bases; junction bases outside the gene matches: 9. The CDR3 covers 17 residues. Germline V lookup: CDR1 MNHEY, CDR2 SMNVEV (reference sequence).

V is TRBV15 and J is TRBJ1-1, with TRBD1 matching over 7 bases. Germline CDR1 LNHNV, CDR2 YYDKDF (reference sequence). J gave up 1 base and V 1 base, and 3 bases lay outside the gene matches. CDR3 length: 15 amino acids. DNA of the CDR3: TGTGCCACCAGCAGAGTGGACAGGACGAACACTGAAGCTTTCTTT. It translates to CATSRVDRTNTEAFF.

V and J are TRBV7-2 and TRBJ2-7; 8 bases line up with TRBD2. Germline CDR1 reads SGHTA; CDR2 reads FQGNSA. Trimming cost V 4 bases and J 6 bases; bases outside gene matches: 5. This CDR3 has 13 amino acids. The CDR3 loop reads CASSSGLAAEQYF. CDR3 DNA: TGTGCCAGCAGCTCCGGACTAGCTGCCGAGCAGTACTTC.

The V call is TRBV12-5, the J call TRBJ2-2, with TRBD1 identical over 10 bases. V was clipped by 6 bases and J by 8 bases; unmatched bases: 9. The CDR3 consists of 15 residues. CDR1 and CDR2 from the germline V gene are LGHNT and FRNRAP. In nucleotides, the CDR3 is TGTGCTAGTGGCAAACCGGGACAGGGGTTAGGGGAGCTGTTTTTT. This codes for CASGKPGQGLGELFF.

The chain couples TRBV9 to TRBJ2-5; TRBD2 matches at 11 bases. CDR3 size: 18 residues. V lost 0 bases to trimming and J lost 4 bases; unmatched junction nucleotides: 11. Germline loops: CDR1 SGDLS, CDR2 YYNGEE. CDR3 amino acids: CASSVGSGGASRRETQYF. The CDR3 coding sequence is TGTGCCAGCAGCGTAGGTAGCGGGGGGGCTTCGCGACGAGAGACCCAGTACTTC.

This chain connects TRBV7-2 to TRBJ2-1; D is undetermined. CDR1 is SGHTA, CDR2 FQGNSA, per germline. The CDR3 extends over 13 amino acids. V lost 5 bases to trimming and J lost 8 bases, with 13 bases between them. The CDR3 coding sequence is TGTGCCAGCAGCCGTAGGAGTACCGATGAGCAGTTCTTC. Amino acids: CASSRRSTDEQFF.

This clone was seen once. The chain combines TRBV15 with TRBJ2-5; TRBD1 might be the D (6 bases). Germline V CDR1 and CDR2: LNHNV, YYDKDF (reference sequence). V gave up 0 bases and J gave up 0 bases, with 11 bases separating them. The CDR3 loop spans 16 amino acids. In nucleotides, the CDR3 is TGTGCCACCAGCAGAGATACGTGGGACAACCAAGAGACCCAGTACTTC. This codes for CATSRDTWDNQETQYF. Filled out from reference TRBV15 and TRBJ2-5, the complete variable domain reads DAMVIQNPRYQVTQFGKPVTLSCSQTLNHNVMYWYQQKSSQAPKLLFHYYDKDFNNEADTPDNFQSRRPNTSFCFLDIRSPGLGDTAMYLCATSRDTWDNQETQYFGPGTRLLVL.

The V call is TRBV7-8, the J call TRBJ2-1, with a possible D match to TRBD2 (7 bases). Germline V CDR1 and CDR2: SGHVS, FQNEAQ. The CDR3 spans 19 residues. Trimming removed 5 bases from V and 0 bases from J, with 23 bases in between. CDR3 in DNA: TGTGCCAGCAGCGTGGTGAGGGGGGGCAATCCCAGCTCCTACAATGAGCAGTTCTTC. Translating gives CASSVVRGGNPSSYNEQFF.

The chain carries TRBV19 and TRBJ1-1; TRBD1 is a possible D gene (5 bases). Germline CDR1 reads LNHDA; CDR2 reads SQIVND (reference sequence). The length of the CDR3 is 15 residues. V lost 6 bases and J lost 3, with 17 bases in between. CDR3 nucleotide sequence: TGTGCCAGTAGCTTAAATTGGGGGGGAGACACTGAAGCTTTCTTT. Residues: CASSLNWGGDTEAFF.

The CDR3 nucleotides read TGTGCCAGCAGCCACAACTACGAGCAGTACTTC. As protein: CASSHNYEQYF. This chain uses TRBV11-2 with TRBJ2-7; D call uncertain. This CDR3 has 11 residues. Trimming took off 5 bases at V and 3 bases at J, with 5 bases between the two ends. The germline V gene has CDR1 SGHAT and CDR2 FQNNGV.

This chain connects TRBV4-3 to TRBJ2-1; D gene ambiguous. The V end was cut by 3 bases, the J end by 7 bases, with 16 bases between. Germline V CDR1 and CDR2: LGHNA, YSLEER. The CDR3 is 15 residues long. The CDR3 region is CASSQMTYRVNEQFF. The CDR3 region has the DNA TGCGCCAGCAGCCAGATGACTTACCGCGTGAATGAGCAGTTCTTC.

This clone appeared once. The rearrangement joins TRBV7-2 to TRBJ1-6, with D unresolved. The CDR3 sequence is 13 residues long. Trimming stripped 10 bases from V and 0 bases from J, with 7 bases between. Germline values: CDR1 SGHTA, CDR2 FQGNSA. The CDR3 coding sequence is TGTGCCATACAGAGCTCCTATAATTCACCCCTCCACTTT. Translated, it gives CAIQSSYNSPLHF.

J is TRBJ2-5 and V is TRBV4-1, with 12 bases lining up with TRBD2. The CDR3 covers 18 residues. CDR1 is MGHRA and CDR2 is YSYEKL in the germline V gene. The junction had 10 bases not matched to a gene; V was cut back by 4 bases and J by 1 base. The CDR3 region is CASSLRLAGAPIQETQYF. As DNA, the CDR3 is TGCGCCAGCAGCCTTCGACTAGCGGGGGCCCCGATCCAAGAGACCCAGTACTTC.

Written as DNA, the CDR3 is TGTGCCAGTAGTTTGGCCCGGGGGGACGAGCAGTACTTC. Encoded protein: CASSLARGDEQYF. The chain employs TRBV19 and TRBJ2-7, with 7 positions matching TRBD2. CDR1 and CDR2 from the germline V gene are LNHDA and SQIVND (reference sequence). CDR3 length equals 13 residues. J was trimmed by 5 bases and V by 5 bases; bases with no gene match: 6. Using reference TRBV19 and TRBJ2-7 for the parts outside the CDR3, the full variable domain is DGGITQSPKYLFRKEGQNVTLSCEQNLNHDAMYWYRQDPGQGLRLIYYSQIVNDFQKGDIAEGYSVSREKKESFPLTVTSAQKNPTAFYLCASSLARGDEQYFGPGTRLTVT.

V and J are TRBV2 and TRBJ2-7, with D possibly being TRBD2 (6 bases). Germline V gene data show CDR1 as SNHLY and CDR2 as FYNNEI. This CDR3 has 12 amino acids. Trimming shortened V by 4 bases and J by 9 bases, and 13 bases separated the two germline ends. The CDR3 DNA reads TGTGCCAGCAGTGGGACTTCGGGGGTGCAGTACTTC. Protein sequence: CASSGTSGVQYF.